This entry lists 8 T cell receptor beta chains sequenced from one sample in a study of blood T cell repertoires in COVID-19. This table comes from immunoSEQ multiplex PCR, and its TCRdb copy is limited to in-frame clones, with some not included. Of under 250,000 clones in the sample, under 90% were seen once. Sample: PBMCs or T cells enriched from blood (not recorded which). Receptors originate from a woman aged 25 to 39 with acute COVID-19.

The chain has TRBV28 and TRBJ1-2; D is perhaps TRBD1 (5 bases). Germline assignment: CDR1 MDHEN and CDR2 SYDVKM. This CDR3 is built from 15 residues. The ends were cut back, 4 bases at V and 2 bases at J, with 14 bases in the middle. In DNA, the CDR3 is TGTGCCAGCAGTTACCCGAGCAGGGTGAACTATGGCTACACCTTC. Encoded protein: CASSYPSRVNYGYTF.

The rearrangement links TRBV9 to TRBJ1-4; D is undetermined. The CDR3 extends over 14 amino acids. Germline V gives CDR1 SGDLS, CDR2 YYNGEE. V shed 3 bases and J shed 6 bases, with 12 bases lying between them. The CDR3 DNA follows: TGTGCCAGCAGCGCAACACCTACAGATGAAAAACTGTTTTTT. Residues: CASSATPTDEKLFF.

This chain links TRBV6-6 with TRBJ2-1, with TRBD1 identical over 9 bases. V dropped 5 bases and J dropped 4; count of bases not matched to a gene: 12. Germline CDR1 reads MNHNY; CDR2 reads SVGAGI (reference sequence). The CDR3 is 17 amino acids. CDR3 sequence (DNA): TGTGCCAGCAGTCCCGGACAGGGGATTGGGGGTTACAATGAGCAGTTCTTC. It specifies CASSPGQGIGGYNEQFF.

CDR3 bases: TGCGCCAGCAGCTTGTTCCAGGGACTAGCGGGTTCATGGGAGCAGTACTTC. Its protein is CASSLFQGLAGSWEQYF. The chain links TRBV5-1 to TRBJ2-7, with 12 bases that match TRBD2. Germline CDR1 and CDR2: SGHRS and YFSETQ. The ends lost 1 base at V and 7 bases at J; junction bases unmatched: 12. The CDR3 contains 17 residues.

The rearrangement links TRBV9 to TRBJ1-1; possibly TRBD1 for D (6 bases). Germline V gene data show CDR1 as SGDLS and CDR2 as YYNGEE. The CDR3 length is 13 residues. V lost 0 bases and J lost 3, with 6 bases in between. The CDR3, as DNA: TGTGCCAGCAGCGTAGGGGGGCACACTGAAGCTTTCTTT. Its translation is CASSVGGHTEAFF.

The V call is TRBV18, the J call TRBJ1-4, with TRBD1 as a possible D gene (5 bases). The CDR3 runs 16 residues. The germline V and J ends were trimmed by 3 bases and 4 bases, with 15 bases remaining between them. Germline V lookup: CDR1 KGHSH, CDR2 LQKENI. CDR3 in DNA: TGTGCCAGCTCACCTTCCCAGGGACTTATTAATGAAAAACTGTTTTTT. Translating it yields CASSPSQGLINEKLFF.

The chain carries TRBV23-1 and TRBJ1-4; TRBD1 aligns across 8 bases. TRBV23-1 is known as an ORF, though its function is uncertain. The ends lost 0 bases at V and 7 bases at J; junction bases unmatched: 7. This CDR3 region has 16 residues. The CDR3, as DNA: TGCGCCAGCAGTCAATCACCGACAGGGGATAGTGAAAAACTGTTTTTT. Translated: CASSQSPTGDSEKLFF.

This clone showed up just once. The chain links TRBV15 to TRBJ1-3; D is unresolved. The V end lost 2 bases, the J end lost 2 bases, and 10 bases lay between the germline ends. CDR1 LNHNV and CDR2 YYDKDF come from the germline V gene (reference sequence). The CDR3 consists of 15 residues. The CDR3 is CATSRTPGAGNTIYF. The CDR3 DNA is TGTGCCACCAGCAGAACGCCCGGGGCTGGAAACACCATATATTTT.